This TCR beta chain was retrieved from a study of cytomegalovirus exposure and HLA in healthy donors. Study results and caveats: As confirmed in vitro, a few CMV-associated chains were specific for CMV antigens. Roughly uniform sequencing depth across donors was assumed, possibly incorrectly. Several of the most significant clusters appeared linked to common viral pathogens, based on a later analysis.

A remark on this clone: The antigen is unknown.

Amplification used 60 Vbeta primers and 13 Jbeta primers. Repertoires were generated with immunoSEQ multiplex PCR, while TCRdb's copy carries only in-frame clones and drops some. The table records around 120,000 clones, about two thirds of them present only once. The V end was cut by 1 base, the J end by 1 base, with 5 bases between. From germline, CDR1 is SGDLS and CDR2 YYNGEE. The CDR3 loop spans 13 amino acids. Material: PBMCs. This receptor was taken from a woman in her thirties or forties in good health and CMV-seropositive. The chain employs TRBV9 and TRBJ2-5; D is possibly TRBD1 (5 bases). CDR3 DNA sequence: TGTGCCAGCAGCGTACAGGGCCAAGAGACCCAGTACTTC. Residues: CASSVQGQETQYF. The full variable domain, in which reference TRBV9 and TRBJ2-5 provide the parts outside the CDR3, is DSGVTQTPKHLITATGQRVTLRCSPRSGDLSVYWYQQSLDQGLQFLIQYYNGEERAKGNILERFSAQQFPDLHSELNLSSLELGDSALYFCASSVQGQETQYFGPGTRLLVL.